Listed here are 6 T cell receptor beta chains from one sample, sequenced in a study of T cell responses to AZD1222 COVID-19 vaccine. Using immunoSEQ multiplex PCR, the repertoire was profiled, and TCRdb retains in-frame clones only, with some absent. The sample has about 47,000 clones, around 80% seen once. Sequencing was performed on peripheral blood, taken 28 days after the second dose of the MenACWY control vaccine. All receptors derive from an adult who received the MenACWY meningococcal vaccine as a control.

This chain links TRBV7-6 with TRBJ2-2; TRBD2 matches at 7 bases. The length of the CDR3 is 17 residues. The germline V gene has CDR1 SGHVS and CDR2 FNYEAQ. Trimming at V came to 5 bases and at J to 7 bases, leaving 16 bases not matched to a gene. The CDR3 region is CASSPGTGTIKGGELFF. As DNA, the CDR3 is TGTGCCAGCAGCCCGGGGACCGGGACTATAAAGGGCGGGGAGCTGTTTTTT.

The chain joins TRBV21-1 to TRBJ2-2; the listed D gene, TRBD2, was not tested against the DNA. TRBV21-1 is a pseudogene. CDR3 size: 18 residues. The CDR3 loop reads CASSKWALAGEDTGELFF. The CDR3 nucleotides read TGTGCCAGCAGCAAATGGGCCCTAGCGGGCGAAGACACCGGGGAGCTGTTTTTT.

There are a few counts of this clone. This chain joins TRBV19 and TRBJ1-2; D is perhaps TRBD1 (6 bases). V lost 4 bases and J lost 7, with 13 bases in between. Germline assignment: CDR1 LNHDA and CDR2 SQIVND (reference sequence). The CDR3 totals 13 residues. The CDR3: CASSRGRAAGYTF. DNA for the CDR3: TGTGCCAGTAGTAGGGGGCGCGCTGCTGGCTACACCTTC.

Here the CDR3 DNA reads TGTGCCAGCAGCAAGACAGGGACACCCCTCCACTTT. Translating gives CASSKTGTPLHF. J is TRBJ1-6 and V is TRBV6-5, with 7 bases lining up with TRBD1. Germline V gives CDR1 MNHEY, CDR2 SVGAGI. J gave up 11 bases and V 6 bases, and 4 bases lay outside the gene matches. CDR3 length: 12 residues.

Only a few counts were recorded for this clone. The chain is built from TRBV28 and TRBJ1-5; D may be TRBD1 (6 bases). The V and J ends lost 7 bases and 0 bases respectively, with 19 bases between them. This CDR3 is built from 17 residues. Germline values: CDR1 MDHEN, CDR2 SYDVKM. The CDR3 nucleotides are TGTGCCAGCACCCCTCCCCCGGCAGGGGTTAGCAATCAGCCCCAGCATTTT. The encoded protein is CASTPPPAGVSNQPQHF.

The genes are TRBV3-1 (or the pseudogene TRBV3-2) and TRBJ1-1; possible D gene TRBD1, 5 bases. CDR3 size: 14 residues. Trimming stripped 0 bases from V and 4 bases from J, with 9 bases between. Germline-derived CDR1 and CDR2 are LGHDT and YNNKEL (reference sequence). CDR3 coding DNA: TGTGCCAGCAGCCAAGATTGGGGGGGCACTGAAGCTTTCTTT. Translation gives CASSQDWGGTEAFF.